This T cell receptor beta chain derives from a study of spatial heterogeneity in lung cancer. Study-wide points: Within tumors, counts of expanded alpha and beta TCRs tracked tumor mutation counts.

This clonotype was counted many times. Its specificity is not known. TCRdb passed the 5' RACE reads through MiXCR, listing each CDR3 protein once. The sample has about 18,000 distinct CDR3 sequences, under 7% seen once. Time point indicated: sample taken at primary tumor resection. J lost 6 bases, V lost 2 bases, and 10 bases had no gene match. The CDR3 runs to 16 residues. Looked up from germline, CDR1 is SGHTA and CDR2 is FQGNSA. The clonotype was recovered from a female donor with early-stage non-small cell lung cancer. Specimen: lung tumor tissue, collected at surgery. The chain joins TRBV7-2 to TRBJ2-3; TRBD2 matches 8 bases. CDR3 sequence reads: CASSLRAGAATDTQYF. As DNA, the CDR3 is TGTGCCAGCAGCTTAAGAGCGGGGGCGGCAACGGATACGCAGTATTTT.